Listed below are T cell receptor beta chains from one sample, sequenced in a study of response to subunit inactivated influenza vaccine. TCRdb re-analysed the RT-PCR reads in MiXCR, keeping a single row per CDR3 protein. The table has about 610,000 distinct CDR3 sequences, approximately 14% seen once. Source: PBMCs from blood, taken 11 to 12 days after vaccination. The receptors here all came from a man aged 50 to 59 who received an inactivated influenza vaccine. Both conserved end residues are part of each CDR3. D genes are given only for firm matches. Size values are once, few and many counts, or a class for expanded clones, and some rows have none.

TRBV27	NA	TRBJ1-2	NA	CASSSPGGYGYTF	TGTGCCAGCAGTTCCCCCGGGGGGTATGGCTACACCTTC
TRBV6-2/TRBV6-3	NA	TRBJ2-4	TRBD1	CASSGIGTAAIQYF	TGTGCCAGCTCGGGTATTGGGACAGCGGCCATTCAGTACTTC
TRBV29-1	NA	TRBJ2-7	TRBD1	CSVEQGAAEQYF	TGCAGCGTAGAACAGGGGGCGGCCGAGCAGTACTTC
TRBV12-3/TRBV12-4	many	TRBJ1-2	TRBD1	CASSPTTGADGYGYTF	TGTGCCAGCAGCCCAACCACAGGGGCAGATGGCTATGGCTACACCTTC
TRBV6-2/TRBV6-3	NA	TRBJ1-5	NA	CASSPPQGWNQPQHF	TGTGCCAGCAGTCCCCCCCAAGGGTGGAATCAGCCCCAGCATTTT
TRBV6-1	few	TRBJ2-5	TRBD1	CASSAGQASQETQYF	TGTGCCAGCAGTGCCGGACAGGCTTCCCAAGAGACCCAGTACTTC
TRBV6-6	many	TRBJ2-7	NA	CASSFRYEQYF	TGTGCCAGCAGTTTCCGCTACGAGCAGTACTTC
TRBV4-2	NA	TRBJ1-6	NA	CASSQERTPGSPLHF	TGTGCCAGCAGCCAAGAAAGGACACCTGGCTCACCCCTCCACTTT
TRBV9	NA	TRBJ1-2	NA	CASSVAFGANYGYTF	TGTGCCAGCAGCGTAGCATTCGGGGCTAACTATGGCTACACCTTC
TRBV30	few	TRBJ1-3	TRBD1	CAWRYRGHSGNTIYF	TGTGCCTGGAGATATAGGGGGCACTCTGGAAACACCATATATTTT
TRBV7-4	few	TRBJ2-4	TRBD1	CASSLGTGGAKNIQYF	TGTGCCAGCAGCCTGGGGACAGGGGGCGCCAAAAACATTCAGTACTTC
TRBV7-6	NA	TRBJ2-1	NA	CASSPLFGHEQFF	TGTGCCAGCAGCCCGCTGTTTGGCCATGAGCAGTTCTTC
TRBV15	many	TRBJ2-3	NA	CATSRVKDTQYF	TGTGCCACCAGCAGAGTGAAAGATACGCAGTATTTT
TRBV29-1	few	TRBJ2-7	NA	CSVASGFNYERYF	TGCAGCGTTGCTTCTGGCTTTAACTACGAGCGGTACTTC
TRBV12-3/TRBV12-4	few	TRBJ2-7	NA	CASGPSDRDYEQYF	TGTGCCAGCGGACCCAGCGACAGAGACTACGAGCAGTACTTC